A selection of T cell receptor beta chains follows, all from one sample in a study of high-grade serous ovarian cancer treatment subgroups. Assay used: immunoSEQ multiplex PCR; TCRdb lists only in-frame clones, some missing. The top ten clones hold over 3% of a sample with just over 35,000 clones, approximately 80% of them seen once. The sequenced sample was tumor tissue. The receptors derive from a human donor with high-grade serous ovarian cancer. Both conserved end residues are part of each CDR3. The order of the fields is D gene, V gene, J gene, clone size, CDR3 length, CDR3 DNA, CDR3 protein. A D gene is named only where the DNA matches it firmly. Not every row has a clone size; where given, it reads once, few, many or a size class.

TRBD2	TRBV10-3	TRBJ2-7	-	13	TGTGCCATCAGACTAGCGGCCACCTACGAGCAGTACTTC	CAIRLAATYEQYF
TRBD1	TRBV19	TRBJ2-1	few	14	TGTGCCAGTAGTATGGGACGACAGGGTCATGAGCAGTTCTTC	CASSMGRQGHEQFF
-	TRBV6-5	TRBJ1-5	-	15	TGTGCCAGCAGTTACGACCGGCGCGACGGTCAGCCCCAGCATTTT	CASSYDRRDGQPQHF
-	TRBV5-6	TRBJ2-5	-	14	TGTGCCAGCAGTAAGAACAGGGAGGGAGTGACCCAGTACTTC	CASSKNREGVTQYF
-	TRBV7-2	TRBJ2-7	-	15	TGTGCCAGCAGCTTACCACCGGGACTGCGCTACGAGCAGTACTTC	CASSLPPGLRYEQYF
-	TRBV5-4	TRBJ2-1	few	12	TGTGCCAGCAGCTTGACGGGGGAAGAGCAGTTCTTC	CASSLTGEEQFF
-	TRBV18	TRBJ2-7	-	13	TGTGCCAGCTCTCGAGGGCGGGATAGCGAGCAGTACTTC	CASSRGRDSEQYF
-	TRBV5-6	TRBJ2-1	-	11	TGTGCCAGCAGCCTAAACAGGAATCAGTTCTTC	CASSLNRNQFF
-	TRBV7-2	TRBJ2-7	-	14	TGTGCCAGCAGCTTAGCTGACAGGGAGGACGAGCAGTACTTC	CASSLADREDEQYF
-	TRBV9	TRBJ1-1	few	15	TGTGCCAGCAGCACCACGGCCCGGGGGAGCACTGAAGCTTTCTTT	CASSTTARGSTEAFF
-	TRBV5-6	TRBJ1-2	-	16	TGTGCCAGCAGCTCTTTGGGGACTGCGAAGAACTATGGCTACACCTTC	CASSSLGTAKNYGYTF
-	TRBV20-1	TRBJ1-1	few	11	TGCAGTGCTGGACAGAACACTGAAGCTTTCTTT	CSAGQNTEAFF
TRBD1	TRBV9	TRBJ2-3	-	17	TGTGCCAGCAGCGTAGATGGACAGGGGATGGACACAGATACGCAGTATTTT	CASSVDGQGMDTDTQYF
-	TRBV5-4	TRBJ2-7	-	13	TGTGCCAGCAGCTTAAGAGGGATTTACGAGCAGTACTTC	CASSLRGIYEQYF
-	TRBV5-4	TRBJ2-2	-	13	TGTGCCAGCAGAAGGACAGAGACCGGGGAGCTGTTTTTT	CASRRTETGELFF
TRBD1	TRBV11-2	TRBJ2-5	-	18	TGTGCCAGCAGCCCCTCTGGAGAAACGGACAGGGGGCGAGAGACCCAGTACTTC	CASSPSGETDRGRETQYF
-	TRBV11-2	TRBJ1-5	-	16	TGTGCCAGCAGCTTAGATATAGCGGGGCCCAATCAGCCCCAGCATTTT	CASSLDIAGPNQPQHF
TRBD2	TRBV4-3	TRBJ2-1	-	17	TGCGCCAGCAGCCAACCACCACTAGCGGGAGGGCTTTATGAGCAGTTCTTC	CASSQPPLAGGLYEQFF
-	TRBV4-3	TRBJ1-5	-	18	TGCGCCAGCAGCCAAGAATGGCGACGTAGGCAGAGCAATCAGCCCCAGCATTTT	CASSQEWRRRQSNQPQHF
TRBD2	TRBV6-6	TRBJ2-5	-	13	TGTGCCAGCAGTCGGGAGGGCCGTGAGACCCAGTACTTC	CASSREGRETQYF
-	TRBV7-2	TRBJ1-1	-	14	TGTGCCAGCAGCTTACGTCCAGCGAGGACTGAAGCTTTCTTT	CASSLRPARTEAFF
-	TRBV7-2	TRBJ1-1	-	15	TGTGCCAGCAGCTTAGCGGGACCGATGAACACTGAAGCTTTCTTT	CASSLAGPMNTEAFF
-	TRBV7-3	TRBJ2-7	once	16	TGTGCCAGCAGCTTAGGAGCGGGACAACTCTCCTACGAGCAGTACTTC	CASSLGAGQLSYEQYF
-	TRBV7-6	TRBJ2-2	-	14	TGTGCCATCACTAAGGGGTGGATGGCCGGGGAGCTGTTTTTT	CAITKGWMAGELFF
-	TRBV4-2	TRBJ1-5	few	15	TGTGCCAGCAGCCAAGATTCTAGAAGCAATCAGCCCCAGCATTTT	CASSQDSRSNQPQHF
-	TRBV10-3	TRBJ2-7	-	13	TGTGCCATCAGTGAAATTGGGGGTAACGAGCAGTACTTC	CAISEIGGNEQYF
-	TRBV5-6	TRBJ1-1	-	15	TGTGCCAGCAGCCCGACAGGCCCAGGGGACACTGAAGCTTTCTTT	CASSPTGPGDTEAFF
-	TRBV7-2	TRBJ1-4	-	13	TGTGCCAGCAGGAAGGGGTCAAATGAAAAACTGTTTTTT	CASRKGSNEKLFF
-	TRBV27	TRBJ2-7	-	14	TGTGCCACCACAAAACGGGCCAACTTCTACGAGCAGTACTTC	CATTKRANFYEQYF
-	TRBV10-3	TRBJ2-1	-	15	TGTGCCATCAGTGAATCGGGGAGCTCCTACAATGAGCAGTTCTTC	CAISESGSSYNEQFF
-	TRBV6-5	TRBJ2-7	once	13	TGTGCCAGCAGTTATGGGGGGGCAGGCGAGCAGTACTTC	CASSYGGAGEQYF
-	TRBV30	TRBJ2-7	-	13	TGTGCCTGGAGTGTAGGACAAACCTACGAGCAGTACTTC	CAWSVGQTYEQYF
TRBD1	TRBV28	TRBJ1-5	-	14	TGTGCCACAGCAAAGGGGGCGCGACGTCAGCCCCAGCATTTT	CATAKGARRQPQHF
TRBD2	TRBV25-1	TRBJ2-7	few	14	TGTGCCAGCAGTCCTCTAGCGGGTCCCTACGAGCAGTACTTC	CASSPLAGPYEQYF
TRBD1	TRBV2	TRBJ2-2	-	14	TGTGCCAGCACCGGACAGGGTATCACCGGGGAGCTGTTTTTT	CASTGQGITGELFF
TRBD1	TRBV6-4	TRBJ2-2	-	16	TGTGCCAGCAGTGAAAGTAGGGACAGAGACACCGGGGAGCTGTTTTTT	CASSESRDRDTGELFF
TRBD1	TRBV19	TRBJ1-2	few	14	TGTGCCAGTAGTACTGCGGACAGGGGTTATGGCTACACCTTC	CASSTADRGYGYTF
-	TRBV12-2	TRBJ2-2	-	16	TGTGCAAGTCGCTTGCACAGACAAGTACTAGGCGGGGAGCTGTTTTTT	CASRLHRQVLGGELFF
-	TRBV5-6	TRBJ2-7	-	18	TGTGCCAGCAGCTCACGGGGACAAAATAGGGGTCAATACTACGAGCAGTACTTC	CASSSRGQNRGQYYEQYF
-	TRBV19	TRBJ2-3	-	14	TGTGCCAGTAGTATCCAGGGCTACACAGATACGCAGTATTTT	CASSIQGYTDTQYF
-	TRBV6-4	TRBJ2-5	-	13	TGTGCCAGCAGTAGACAGGGAGGAGAGACCCAGTACTTC	CASSRQGGETQYF
TRBD2	TRBV9	TRBJ2-3	-	17	TGTGCCAGCAGCGTAGCGGGGCGGGAGGGCCTCGCAGATACGCAGTATTTT	CASSVAGREGLADTQYF
-	TRBV6-6	TRBJ1-2	-	15	TGTGCCAGCGGGAGGGACCGGACACGAATCTATGGCTACACCTTC	CASGRDRTRIYGYTF
-	TRBV18	TRBJ2-1	-	15	TGTGCCAGCTCACCATCGGAAAGCTCCTACAATGAGCAGTTCTTC	CASSPSESSYNEQFF